Presented here are 10 T cell receptor beta chains from one specimen sequenced in a study of CD8+CD57+ T cells in acquired aplastic anemia. Template material for TCR beta VDJ and CDR3 profiling consisted of genomic DNA. In TCRdb, the reads were re-called with MiXCR into one record per CDR3 protein. The sample consists of 150,000 to 200,000 distinct CDR3 sequences, 64% of them appearing once. The sequencing input was sorted CD4+, CD8+, or CD8+CD57+ T cells (not recorded which) from PBMCs. These TCRs come from a human donor with severe aplastic anemia or a healthy control (not recorded which).

This chain links TRBV6-1 with TRBJ2-7, with D perhaps assigned TRBD1 or TRBD2 (6 bases each). The germline V gene has CDR1 MNHNS and CDR2 SASEGT. This CDR3 contains 15 residues. Between the trimmed V and J ends, which lost 4 bases and 0 bases, there was a span of 13 bases. The CDR3 loop reads CASSVGGPPSYEQYF. CDR3 nucleotide sequence: TGTGCCAGCAGTGTTGGGGGGCCCCCCTCCTACGAGCAGTACTTC.

The V call is TRBV2, the J call TRBJ2-5; TRBD2 aligns across 7 bases. V lost 6 bases to trimming and J lost 2 bases; unmatched junction nucleotides: 3. The CDR3 sequence is 13 residues long. Looked up from germline, CDR1 is SNHLY and CDR2 is FYNNEI. The CDR3 nucleotides are TGTGCCAGCAGCGGACTAGGACAAGAGACCCAGTACTTC. It yields the protein CASSGLGQETQYF. The full variable domain, in which reference TRBV2 and TRBJ2-5 provide the parts outside the CDR3, is EPEVTQTPSHQVTQMGQEVILRCVPISNHLYFYWYRQILGQKVEFLVSFYNNEISEKSEIFDDQFSVERPDGSNFTLKIRSTKLEDSAMYFCASSGLGQETQYFGPGTRLLVL.

The CDR3 nucleotides read TGTGCCAGCAGTTTTCGGGGATACAATGAGCAGTTCTTC. This sequence encodes CASSFRGYNEQFF. The chain combines TRBV28 with TRBJ2-1, with D perhaps matching TRBD2 (5 bases). The V and J ends lost 3 bases and 4 bases respectively, with 7 bases between them. In germline, CDR1 is MDHEN, CDR2 SYDVKM. The CDR3 is 13 amino acids.

The rearrangement uses TRBV24-1 and TRBJ1-2; D not certain. The CDR3 spans 12 residues. Trimming removed 9 bases from V and 2 bases from J, with 9 bases in between. From germline, CDR1 is KGHDR and CDR2 SFDVKD. The CDR3 loop is CATSAVNYGYTF. Written as DNA, the CDR3 is TGTGCCACCTCCGCCGTGAACTATGGCTACACCTTC.

Only a few counts were recorded for this clonotype. The V call is TRBV7-9, the J call TRBJ2-7; tentative D call: TRBD2 (5 bases). Germline CDR1 is SEHNR and CDR2 is FQNEAQ (reference sequence). This CDR3 spans 13 amino acids. Trimming cost V 5 bases and J 7 bases, with 15 bases left between them. CDR3: CASSPSEEEEQYF. CDR3 DNA: TGTGCCAGCAGCCCCTCGGAGGAGGAAGAGCAGTACTTC.

This clonotype was observed many times. The V call is TRBV19, the J call TRBJ2-1; 8 nucleotides line up with TRBD1. CDR1 and CDR2 (germline): LNHDA, SQIVND (reference sequence). After removal of 4 bases from V and 6 bases from J, the junction contained 8 bases not matched to a gene. The CDR3 loop spans 15 amino acids. The CDR3 DNA is TGTGCCAGTAGTAACTTTGGACAGGGAATCAATGAGCAGTTCTTC. This encodes CASSNFGQGINEQFF.

The chain uses TRBV5-4 and TRBJ1-6; 7 bases are a match to TRBD1. Germline trimming cut 3 bases from V and 9 bases from J; bases unmatched to any gene: 9. Germline CDR1 and CDR2: SGHNT and YYREEE (reference sequence). The CDR3 extends over 15 amino acids. DNA of the CDR3: TGTGCCAGCAGCTCGTCTCGACAGGGCGTTTCACCCCTCCACTTT. This codes for CASSSSRQGVSPLHF.

This chain uses TRBV10-3 with TRBJ1-5; D may be TRBD1 (5 bases). Trimming shortened V by 6 bases and J by 0 bases, and 9 bases separated the two germline ends. The germline V gene has CDR1 ENHRY and CDR2 SYGVKD. CDR3 length: 14 amino acids. In DNA, the CDR3 is TGTGCCATCAGCCAGGGAGATAGCAATCAGCCCCAGCATTTT. Protein sequence: CAISQGDSNQPQHF.

This clonotype was detected many times. This rearrangement joins TRBV11-2 to TRBJ1-4, with D tentatively TRBD1 (5 bases). The CDR3 sequence is 13 residues long. V was trimmed by 3 bases and J by 8 bases, leaving 10 bases between them. Germline loops: CDR1 SGHAT, CDR2 FQNNGV. CDR3 sequence (DNA): TGTGCCAGCAGCTTCAGGGCTTGGGAAAAACTGTTTTTT. The encoded protein is CASSFRAWEKLFF. Full variable domain (rest looked up from reference TRBV11-2 and TRBJ1-4): EAGVAQSPRYKIIEKRQSVAFWCNPISGHATLYWYQQILGQGPKLLIQFQNNGVVDDSQLPKDRFSAERLKGVDSTLKIQPAKLEDSAVYLCASSFRAWEKLFFGSGTQLSVL.

The chain has TRBV19 and TRBJ1-1; possibly TRBD1 for D (6 bases). Per the germline V gene, CDR1 is LNHDA and CDR2 is SQIVND (reference sequence). The CDR3 has 14 amino acids. With 3 bases removed from V and 6 bases from J, the gap between germline ends came to 14 bases. Here the CDR3 reads CASSMGTNRAEAFF. Here the CDR3 DNA reads TGTGCCAGTAGTATGGGCACAAACAGGGCTGAAGCTTTCTTT.